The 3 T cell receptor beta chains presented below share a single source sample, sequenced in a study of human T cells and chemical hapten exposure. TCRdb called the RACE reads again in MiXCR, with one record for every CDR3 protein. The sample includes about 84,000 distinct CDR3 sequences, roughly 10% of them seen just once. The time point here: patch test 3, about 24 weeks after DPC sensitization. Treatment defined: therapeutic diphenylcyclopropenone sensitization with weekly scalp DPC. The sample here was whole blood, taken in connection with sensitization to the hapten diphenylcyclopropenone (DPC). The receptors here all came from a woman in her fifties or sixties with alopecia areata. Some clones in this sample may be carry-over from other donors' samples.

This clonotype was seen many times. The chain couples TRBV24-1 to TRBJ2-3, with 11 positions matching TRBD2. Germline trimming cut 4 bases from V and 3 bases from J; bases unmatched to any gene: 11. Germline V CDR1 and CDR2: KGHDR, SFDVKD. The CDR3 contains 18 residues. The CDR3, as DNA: TGTGCCACCAGTGACCCCGAACCTAGCGGGAGGCAAACAGATACGCAGTATTTT. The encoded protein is CATSDPEPSGRQTDTQYF.

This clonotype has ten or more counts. The CDR3 coding sequence is TGTGCCAGCAGTTTAGACAGGGAAGGAGCTGAAGCTTTCTTT. It is translated as CASSLDREGAEAFF. This chain connects TRBV28 to TRBJ1-1, with 7 bases identical to TRBD1. The CDR3 contains 14 residues. The germline V gene encodes CDR1 MDHEN and CDR2 SYDVKM. The junction had 6 bases not matched to a gene; V was cut back by 2 bases and J by 6 bases.

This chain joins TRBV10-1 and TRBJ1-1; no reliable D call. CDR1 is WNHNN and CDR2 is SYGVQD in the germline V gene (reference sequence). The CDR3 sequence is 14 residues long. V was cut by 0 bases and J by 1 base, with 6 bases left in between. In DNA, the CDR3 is TGCGCCAGCAGTGAGTCCCCAGGGAACACTGAAGCTTTCTTT. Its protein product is CASSESPGNTEAFF.